This T cell receptor (beta chain) was found in a study of blood T cell repertoires in COVID-19. Regarding this clone: Other DNA variants within this sample encode the same CDR3.

The CDR3 totals 15 residues. Germline loops: CDR1 SGHRS, CDR2 YFSETQ. V gave up 2 bases and J gave up 4 bases; unmatched junction bases: 5. As handled by the study authors: Scientists estimated how many nucleated cells there were by amplifying reference gene primers. The data were produced by immunoSEQ multiplex PCR, yet TCRdb's version contains in-frame clones alone and is incomplete. V, J and clone size are those of that table, while D and trimming were read from the DNA. The sample has a few hundred thousand clones, 70% to 90% seen once. This TCR was recovered from a man aged 40-50 years with acute or convalescent COVID-19. The sequencing input was peripheral blood. The chain is built from TRBV5-1 and TRBJ2-1; 8 nucleotides line up with TRBD2. The CDR3 loop reads CASSFAGGSYNEQFF. CDR3 in DNA: TGCGCCAGCAGCTTCGCGGGGGGCTCATACAATGAGCAGTTCTTC. The full variable domain, in which reference TRBV5-1 and TRBJ2-1 provide the parts outside the CDR3, is KAGVTQTPRYLIKTRGQQVTLSCSPISGHRSVSWYQQTPGQGLQFLFEYFSETQRNKGNFPGRFSGRQFSNSRSEMNVSTLELGDSALYLCASSFAGGSYNEQFFGPGTRLTVL.